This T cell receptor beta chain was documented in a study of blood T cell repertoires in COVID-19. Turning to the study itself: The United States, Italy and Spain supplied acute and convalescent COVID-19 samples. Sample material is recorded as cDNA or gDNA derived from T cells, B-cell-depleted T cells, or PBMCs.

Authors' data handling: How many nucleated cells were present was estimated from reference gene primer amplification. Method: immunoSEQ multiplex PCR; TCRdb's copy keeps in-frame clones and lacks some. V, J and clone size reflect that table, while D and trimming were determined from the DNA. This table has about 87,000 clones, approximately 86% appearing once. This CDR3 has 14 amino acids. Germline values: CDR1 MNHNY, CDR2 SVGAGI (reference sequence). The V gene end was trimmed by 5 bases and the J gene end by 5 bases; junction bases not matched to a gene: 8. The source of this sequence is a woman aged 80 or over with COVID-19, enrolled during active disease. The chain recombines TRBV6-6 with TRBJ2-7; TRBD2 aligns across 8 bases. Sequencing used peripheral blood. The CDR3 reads CASSPPGGADEQYF. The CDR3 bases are TGTGCCAGCAGTCCCCCGGGGGGGGCAGACGAGCAGTACTTC.